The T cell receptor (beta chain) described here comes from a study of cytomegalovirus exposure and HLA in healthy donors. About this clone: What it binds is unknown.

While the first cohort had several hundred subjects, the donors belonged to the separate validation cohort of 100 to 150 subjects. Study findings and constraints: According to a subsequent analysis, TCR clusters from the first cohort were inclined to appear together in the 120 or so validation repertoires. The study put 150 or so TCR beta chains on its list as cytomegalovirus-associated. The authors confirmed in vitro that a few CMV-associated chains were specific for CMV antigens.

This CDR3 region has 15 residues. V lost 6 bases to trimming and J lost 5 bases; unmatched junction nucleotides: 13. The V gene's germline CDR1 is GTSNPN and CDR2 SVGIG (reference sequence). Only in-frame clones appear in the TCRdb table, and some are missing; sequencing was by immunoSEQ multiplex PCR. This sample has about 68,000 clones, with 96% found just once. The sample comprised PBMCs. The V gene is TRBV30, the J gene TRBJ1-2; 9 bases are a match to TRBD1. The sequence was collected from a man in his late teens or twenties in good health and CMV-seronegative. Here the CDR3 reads CACPPNRGHLYGYTF. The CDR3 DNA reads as TGTGCCTGCCCCCCTAACAGGGGGCACCTTTATGGCTACACCTTC.